This T cell receptor beta chain is from a study of blood T cell repertoires in COVID-19. As for the study in general: COVID-19 samples, acute and convalescent, were from the United States, Italy and Spain.

Germline assignment: CDR1 LGHDT and CDR2 YNNKEL (reference sequence). The CDR3 is 13 amino acids. V was cut by 2 bases and J by 2 bases, with 7 bases left in between. As originally analysed: Nucleated cell counts were estimated from reference gene primer amplification. The method was immunoSEQ multiplex PCR; TCRdb's version includes in-frame clones alone and lacks a portion of them. The V and J calls and clone size are taken from that table; D and trimming were inferred from the DNA. The repertoire holds 200,000 to 250,000 clones, with about nine tenths as singletons. Comment on this clone: The sample carries other DNA sequences with the same CDR3.

This chain joins TRBV3-1 (or the pseudogene TRBV3-2) and TRBJ2-7; D is unresolved. This TCR came from a man aged 60 to 69 who had recovered from COVID-19. The sample was peripheral blood. Here the CDR3 reads CASSQRGPYEQYF. CDR3 bases: TGTGCCAGCAGCCAACGTGGGCCCTACGAGCAGTACTTC.